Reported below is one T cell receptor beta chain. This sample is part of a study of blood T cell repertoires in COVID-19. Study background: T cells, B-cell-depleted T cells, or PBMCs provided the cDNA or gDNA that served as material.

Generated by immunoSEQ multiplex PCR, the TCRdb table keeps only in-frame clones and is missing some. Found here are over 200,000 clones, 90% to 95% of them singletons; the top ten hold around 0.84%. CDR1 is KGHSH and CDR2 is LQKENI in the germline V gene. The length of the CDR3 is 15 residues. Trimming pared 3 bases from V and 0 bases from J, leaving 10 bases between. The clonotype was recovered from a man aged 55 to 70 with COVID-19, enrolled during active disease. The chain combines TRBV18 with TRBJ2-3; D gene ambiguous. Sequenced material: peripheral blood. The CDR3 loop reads CASSPRVTSTDTQYF. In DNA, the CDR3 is TGTGCCAGCTCACCGCGAGTGACTAGCACAGATACGCAGTATTTT.